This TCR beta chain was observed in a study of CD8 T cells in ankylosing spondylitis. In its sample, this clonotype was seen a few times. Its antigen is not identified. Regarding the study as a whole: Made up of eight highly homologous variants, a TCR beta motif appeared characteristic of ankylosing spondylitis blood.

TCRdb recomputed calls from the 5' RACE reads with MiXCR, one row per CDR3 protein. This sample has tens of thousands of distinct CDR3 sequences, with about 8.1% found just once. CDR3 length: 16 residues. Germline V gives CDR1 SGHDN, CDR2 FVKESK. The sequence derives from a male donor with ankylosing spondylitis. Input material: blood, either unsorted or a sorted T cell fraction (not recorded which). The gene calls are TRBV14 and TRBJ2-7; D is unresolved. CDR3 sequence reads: CASGQDCRPSSYEQYV. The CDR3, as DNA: TGTGCCAGCGGCCAAGATTGTCGACCGAGCTCCTACGAGCAGTACGTC.